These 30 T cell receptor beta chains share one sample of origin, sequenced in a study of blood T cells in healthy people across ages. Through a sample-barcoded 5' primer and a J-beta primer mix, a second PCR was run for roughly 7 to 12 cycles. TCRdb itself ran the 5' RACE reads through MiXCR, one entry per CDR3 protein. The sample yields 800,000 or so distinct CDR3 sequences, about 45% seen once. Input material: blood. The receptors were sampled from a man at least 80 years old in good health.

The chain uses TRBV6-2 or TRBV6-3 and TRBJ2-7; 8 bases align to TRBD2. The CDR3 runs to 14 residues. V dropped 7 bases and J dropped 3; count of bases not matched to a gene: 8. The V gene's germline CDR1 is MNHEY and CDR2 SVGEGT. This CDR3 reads CASTDSGDNYEQYF. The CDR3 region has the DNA TGTGCCAGCACCGATAGCGGGGATAACTACGAGCAGTACTTC.

The CDR3 reads CSASTTGLAGTDTQYF. The CDR3 DNA is TGCAGTGCAAGCACCACCGGACTAGCGGGCACAGATACGCAGTATTTT. The V call is TRBV20-1, the J call TRBJ2-3; 10 bases fit TRBD2. There are 16 residues in the CDR3. Looked up from germline, CDR1 is DFQATT and CDR2 is SNEGSKA (reference sequence). Trimming cost V 6 bases and J 1 base; bases outside gene matches: 10.

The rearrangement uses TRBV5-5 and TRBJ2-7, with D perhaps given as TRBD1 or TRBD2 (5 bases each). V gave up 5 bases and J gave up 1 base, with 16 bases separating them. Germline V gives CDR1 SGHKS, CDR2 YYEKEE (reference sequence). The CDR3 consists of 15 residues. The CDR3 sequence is CASSIIEGISYEQYF. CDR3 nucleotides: TGTGCCAGCAGTATTATCGAGGGGATTTCCTACGAGCAGTACTTC.

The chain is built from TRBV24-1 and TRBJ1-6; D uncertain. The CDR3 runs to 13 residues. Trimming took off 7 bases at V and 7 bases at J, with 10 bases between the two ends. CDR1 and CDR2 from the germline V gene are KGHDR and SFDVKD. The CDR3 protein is CATSGAGNSPLHF. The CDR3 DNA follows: TGTGCCACCAGCGGCGCAGGAAATTCACCCCTCCACTTT.

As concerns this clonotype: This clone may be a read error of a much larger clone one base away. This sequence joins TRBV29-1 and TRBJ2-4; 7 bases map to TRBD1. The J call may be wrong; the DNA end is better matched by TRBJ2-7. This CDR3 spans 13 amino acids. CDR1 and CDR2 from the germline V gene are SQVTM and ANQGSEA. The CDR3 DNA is TGCAGCGTTGAAGGGGACAGCGACTGCGAGCAGTACTTC. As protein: CSVEGDSDCEQYF.

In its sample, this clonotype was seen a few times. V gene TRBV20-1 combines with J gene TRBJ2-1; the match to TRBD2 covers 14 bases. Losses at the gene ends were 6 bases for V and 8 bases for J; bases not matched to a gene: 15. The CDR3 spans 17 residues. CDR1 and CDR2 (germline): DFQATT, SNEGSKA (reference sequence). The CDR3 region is CSAKKAGTSGSWDEQFF. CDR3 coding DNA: TGCAGTGCGAAGAAAGCCGGGACTAGCGGGAGTTGGGATGAGCAGTTCTTC.

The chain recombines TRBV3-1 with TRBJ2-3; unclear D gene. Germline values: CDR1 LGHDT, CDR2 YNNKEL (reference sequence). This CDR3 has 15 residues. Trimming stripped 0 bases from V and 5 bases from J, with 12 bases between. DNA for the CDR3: TGTGCCAGCAGCCAAGAGTACACGAGGAGAGATACGCAGTATTTT. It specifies CASSQEYTRRDTQYF.

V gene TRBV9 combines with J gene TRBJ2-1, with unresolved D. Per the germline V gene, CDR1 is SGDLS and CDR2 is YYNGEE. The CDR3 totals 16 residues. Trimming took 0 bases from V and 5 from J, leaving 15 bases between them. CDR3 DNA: TGTGCCAGCAGCGTAGCTGGGATAGAGACTCACAATGAGCAGTTCTTC. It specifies CASSVAGIETHNEQFF. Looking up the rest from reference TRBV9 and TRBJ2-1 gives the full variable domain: DSGVTQTPKHLITATGQRVTLRCSPRSGDLSVYWYQQSLDQGLQFLIQYYNGEERAKGNILERFSAQQFPDLHSELNLSSLELGDSALYFCASSVAGIETHNEQFFGPGTRLTVL.

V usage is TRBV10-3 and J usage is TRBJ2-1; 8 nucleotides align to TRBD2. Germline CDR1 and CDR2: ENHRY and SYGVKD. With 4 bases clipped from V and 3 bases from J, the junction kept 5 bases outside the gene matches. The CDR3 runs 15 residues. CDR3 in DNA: TGTGCCATCAGTGGAGCGGGAGATAACTACAATGAGCAGTTCTTC. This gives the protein CAISGAGDNYNEQFF.

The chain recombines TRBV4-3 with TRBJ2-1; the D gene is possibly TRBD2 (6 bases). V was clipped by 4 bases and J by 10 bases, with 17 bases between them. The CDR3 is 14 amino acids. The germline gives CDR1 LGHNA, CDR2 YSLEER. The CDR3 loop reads CASSRGGREWEQFF. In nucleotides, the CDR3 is TGCGCCAGCAGCCGAGGAGGCCGGGAGTGGGAGCAGTTCTTC.

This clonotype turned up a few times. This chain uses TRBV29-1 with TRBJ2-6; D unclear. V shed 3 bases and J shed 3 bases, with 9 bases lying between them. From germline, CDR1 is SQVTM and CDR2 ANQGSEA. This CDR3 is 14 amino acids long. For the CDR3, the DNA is TGCAGCGTTGAGGATGTGGGTGGGGCCAACGTCCTGACTTTC. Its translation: CSVEDVGGANVLTF. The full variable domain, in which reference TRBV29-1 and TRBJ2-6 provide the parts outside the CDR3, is SAVISQKPSRDICQRGTSLTIQCQVDSQVTMMFWYRQQPGQSLTLIATANQGSEATYESGFVIDKFPISRPNLTFSTLTVSNMSPEDSSIYLCSVEDVGGANVLTFGAGSRLTVL.

The CDR3 DNA follows: TGTGCCAGCAGCTTAGCGGGAGTGGGGCATGAGCAGTTCTTC. This gives the protein CASSLAGVGHEQFF. The chain is built from TRBV7-9 and TRBJ2-1; D tentatively reads TRBD1 or TRBD2 (5 bases each). The CDR3 totals 14 residues. The ends were cut back, 0 bases at V and 8 bases at J, with 11 bases in the middle. Germline V gene data show CDR1 as SEHNR and CDR2 as FQNEAQ (reference sequence).

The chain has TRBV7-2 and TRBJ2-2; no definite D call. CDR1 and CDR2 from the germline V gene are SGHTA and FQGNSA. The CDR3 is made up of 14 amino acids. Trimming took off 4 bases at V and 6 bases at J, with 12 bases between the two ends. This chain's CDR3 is CASSSGIGPGELFF. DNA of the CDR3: TGTGCCAGCAGCTCTGGGATCGGCCCCGGGGAGCTGTTTTTT.

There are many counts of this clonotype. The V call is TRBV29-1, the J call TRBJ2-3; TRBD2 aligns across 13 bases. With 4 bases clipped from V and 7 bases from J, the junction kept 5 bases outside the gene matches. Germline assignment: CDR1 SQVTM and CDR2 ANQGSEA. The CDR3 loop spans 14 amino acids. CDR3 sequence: CSVGLAGGENTQYF. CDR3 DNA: TGCAGCGTTGGACTAGCGGGAGGCGAGAATACGCAGTATTTT.

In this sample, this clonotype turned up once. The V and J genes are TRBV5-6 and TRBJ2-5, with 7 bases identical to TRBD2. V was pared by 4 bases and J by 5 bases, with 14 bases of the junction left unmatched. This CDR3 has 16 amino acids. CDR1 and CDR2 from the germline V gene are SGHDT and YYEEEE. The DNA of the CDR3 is TGTGCCAGCAGCCCGGCGTGGGACTACTCGAGGGAGACCCAGTACTTC. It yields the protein CASSPAWDYSRETQYF.

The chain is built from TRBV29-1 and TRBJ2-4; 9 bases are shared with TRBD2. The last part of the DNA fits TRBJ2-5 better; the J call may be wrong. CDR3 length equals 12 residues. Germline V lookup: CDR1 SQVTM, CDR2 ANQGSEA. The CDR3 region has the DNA TGCGGCGCGGGAGGGGGACGGGAGACCCAGTACTTC. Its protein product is CGAGGGRETQYF.

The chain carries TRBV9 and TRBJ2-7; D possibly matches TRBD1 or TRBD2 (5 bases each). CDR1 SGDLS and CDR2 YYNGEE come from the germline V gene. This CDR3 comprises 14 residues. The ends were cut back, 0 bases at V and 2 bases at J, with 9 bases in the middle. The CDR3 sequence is CASSVVEGPYEQYF. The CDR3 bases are TGTGCCAGCAGCGTAGTTGAGGGGCCCTACGAGCAGTACTTC.

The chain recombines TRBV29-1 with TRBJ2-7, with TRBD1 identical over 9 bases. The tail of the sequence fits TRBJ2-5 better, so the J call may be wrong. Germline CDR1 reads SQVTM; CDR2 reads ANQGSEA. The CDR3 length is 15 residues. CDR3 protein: CSVFGTGSGQETQYF. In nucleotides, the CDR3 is TGCAGCGTTTTCGGGACAGGGTCGGGTCAAGAGACCCAGTACTTC.

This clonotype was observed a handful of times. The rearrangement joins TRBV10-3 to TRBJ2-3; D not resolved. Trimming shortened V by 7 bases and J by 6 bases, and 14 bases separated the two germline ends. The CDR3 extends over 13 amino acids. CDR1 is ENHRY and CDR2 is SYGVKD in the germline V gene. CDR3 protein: CAINGLAADTQYF. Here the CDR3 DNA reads TGTGCCATCAACGGGTTAGCTGCGGATACGCAGTATTTT.

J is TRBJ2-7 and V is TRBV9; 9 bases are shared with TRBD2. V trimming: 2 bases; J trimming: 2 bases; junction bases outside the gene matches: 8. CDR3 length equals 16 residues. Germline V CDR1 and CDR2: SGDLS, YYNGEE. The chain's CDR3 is CASSVSAGGSPYEQYF. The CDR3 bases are TGTGCCAGCAGCGTTTCGGCGGGAGGGTCGCCCTACGAGCAGTACTTC.

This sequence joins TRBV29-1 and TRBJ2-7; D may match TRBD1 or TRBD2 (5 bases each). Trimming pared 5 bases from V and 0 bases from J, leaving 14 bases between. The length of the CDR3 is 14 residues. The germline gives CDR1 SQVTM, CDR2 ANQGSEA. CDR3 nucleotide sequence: TGCAGCGTTCTCCGGGACCCAAACTCCTACGAGCAGTACTTC. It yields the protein CSVLRDPNSYEQYF.

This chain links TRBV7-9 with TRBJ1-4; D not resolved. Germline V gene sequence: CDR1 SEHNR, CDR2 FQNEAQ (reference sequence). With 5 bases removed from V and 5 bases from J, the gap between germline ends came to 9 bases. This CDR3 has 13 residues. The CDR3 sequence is CASSPEGNEKLFF. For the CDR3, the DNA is TGTGCCAGCAGCCCTGAAGGGAATGAAAAACTGTTTTTT.

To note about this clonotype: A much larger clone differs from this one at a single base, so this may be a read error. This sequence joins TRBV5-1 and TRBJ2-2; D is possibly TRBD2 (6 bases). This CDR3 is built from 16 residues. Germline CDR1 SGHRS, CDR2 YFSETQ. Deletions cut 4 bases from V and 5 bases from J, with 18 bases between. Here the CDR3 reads CASSGSAGGETGELFF. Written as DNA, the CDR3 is TGCGCCAGCAGCGGCAGCGCCGGGGGTGAGACCGGGGAGCTGTTTTTT.

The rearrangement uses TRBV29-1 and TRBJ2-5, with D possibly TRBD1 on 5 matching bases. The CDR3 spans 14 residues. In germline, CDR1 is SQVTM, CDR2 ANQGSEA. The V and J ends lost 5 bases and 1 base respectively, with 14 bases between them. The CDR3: CSVLVRGRQETQYF. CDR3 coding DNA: TGCAGCGTTTTAGTAAGGGGCCGCCAAGAGACCCAGTACTTC.

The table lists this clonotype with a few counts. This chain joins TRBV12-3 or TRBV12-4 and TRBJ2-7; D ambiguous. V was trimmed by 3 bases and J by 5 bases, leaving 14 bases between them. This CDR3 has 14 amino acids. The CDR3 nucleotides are TGTGCCAGCAGTTTGTACTTACCACGGAACGAGCAGTACTTC. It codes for CASSLYLPRNEQYF.

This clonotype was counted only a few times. The CDR3 region is CASSLAGGMGGYTF. The CDR3 DNA sequence: TGTGCCAGCAGCTTAGCGGGGGGGATGGGTGGCTACACCTTC. The chain joins TRBV7-2 to TRBJ1-2; D is perhaps TRBD1 (5 bases). This CDR3 contains 14 residues. V was clipped by 0 bases and J by 7 bases, with 12 bases between them. Germline V gene lookup returns CDR1 SGHTA and CDR2 FQGNSA.

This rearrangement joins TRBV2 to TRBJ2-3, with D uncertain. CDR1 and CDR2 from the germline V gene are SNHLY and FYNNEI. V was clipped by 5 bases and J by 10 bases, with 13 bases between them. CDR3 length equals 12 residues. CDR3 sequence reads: CASSSLSRAQYF. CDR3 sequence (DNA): TGTGCCAGCAGTTCGCTAAGTCGAGCGCAGTATTTT.

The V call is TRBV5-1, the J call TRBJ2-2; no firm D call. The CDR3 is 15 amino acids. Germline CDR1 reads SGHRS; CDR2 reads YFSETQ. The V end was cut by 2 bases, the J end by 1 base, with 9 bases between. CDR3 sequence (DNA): TGCGCCAGCAGCTTAACAGTGGGGAACACCGGGGAGCTGTTTTTT. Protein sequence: CASSLTVGNTGELFF.

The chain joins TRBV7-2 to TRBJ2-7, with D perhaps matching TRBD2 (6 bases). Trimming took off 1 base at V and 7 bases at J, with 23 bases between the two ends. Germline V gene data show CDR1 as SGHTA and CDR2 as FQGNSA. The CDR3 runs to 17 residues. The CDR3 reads CASSLGASASSYNEQYF. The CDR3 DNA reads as TGTGCCAGCAGCTTAGGGGCTAGCGCCTCCTCCTACAATGAGCAGTACTTC. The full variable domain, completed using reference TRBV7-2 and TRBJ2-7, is GAGVSQSPSNKVTEKGKDVELRCDPISGHTALYWYRQSLGQGLEFLIYFQGNSAPDKSGLPSDRFSAERTGGSVSTLTIQRTQQEDSAVYLCASSLGASASSYNEQYFGPGTRLTVT.

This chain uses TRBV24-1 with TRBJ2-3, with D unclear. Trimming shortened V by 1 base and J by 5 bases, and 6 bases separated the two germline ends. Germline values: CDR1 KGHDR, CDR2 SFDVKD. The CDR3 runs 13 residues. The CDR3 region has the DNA TGTGCCACCAGTGATTTTGGCGAAGATACGCAGTATTTT. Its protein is CATSDFGEDTQYF.